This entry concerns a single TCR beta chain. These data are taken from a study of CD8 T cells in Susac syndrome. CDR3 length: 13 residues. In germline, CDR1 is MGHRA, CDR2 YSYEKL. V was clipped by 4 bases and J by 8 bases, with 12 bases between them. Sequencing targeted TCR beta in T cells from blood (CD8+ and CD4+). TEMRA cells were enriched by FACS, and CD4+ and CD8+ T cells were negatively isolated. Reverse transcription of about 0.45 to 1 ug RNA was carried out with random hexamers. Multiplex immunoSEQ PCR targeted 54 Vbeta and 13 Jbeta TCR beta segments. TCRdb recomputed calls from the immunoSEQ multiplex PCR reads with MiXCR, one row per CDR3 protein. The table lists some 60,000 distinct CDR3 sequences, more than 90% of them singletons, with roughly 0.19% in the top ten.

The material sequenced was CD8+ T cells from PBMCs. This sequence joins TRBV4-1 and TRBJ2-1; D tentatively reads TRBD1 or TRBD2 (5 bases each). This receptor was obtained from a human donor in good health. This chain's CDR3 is CASSRDVGDEQFF. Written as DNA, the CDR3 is TGCGCCAGCAGCCGGGATGTGGGGGATGAGCAGTTCTTC.